The rows below give T cell receptor beta chains drawn from one sample of a study of PD-1 blockade in classical Hodgkin lymphoma. Profiled with immunoSEQ multiplex PCR; TCRdb holds only in-frame clones, not every one. The table shows approximately 19,000 clones, with 70% to 85% occurring only once. The specimen was peripheral blood mononuclear cells (PBMCs), collected before the second cycle of nivolumab. The receptors stem from a human donor with classical Hodgkin lymphoma. Each CDR3 is given without its conserved first and last residue.

cdr3_length: 12; v_call: TRBV13; j_call: TRBJ1-4; cdr3_aa: ASSLRATGGKLF
cdr3_length: 11; v_call: TRBV7-9; j_call: TRBJ1-6; cdr3_aa: ASSLLDNSPLH
cdr3_length: 9; v_call: TRBV15; j_call: TRBJ2-7; cdr3_aa: ATGTDYEQY
cdr3_length: 14; v_call: TRBV11-2; j_call: TRBJ1-2; cdr3_aa: ASSLGGGVLNYGYT
cdr3_length: 14; v_call: TRBV19; j_call: TRBJ1-1; cdr3_aa: ASRIHSGARNTEAF
cdr3_length: 9; v_call: TRBV16; j_call: TRBJ1-1; cdr3_aa: ASSQGREAF
cdr3_length: 14; v_call: TRBV4-3; j_call: TRBJ1-1; cdr3_aa: ASSRSGGAFPTEAF
cdr3_length: 14; v_call: TRBV7-9; j_call: TRBJ2-7; cdr3_aa: ASSLVRDRGEYEQY
cdr3_length: 11; v_call: TRBV14; j_call: TRBJ1-1; cdr3_aa: ASSQRGNTEAF
cdr3_length: 11; v_call: TRBV29-1; j_call: TRBJ2-7; cdr3_aa: SASSGSPNEQY
cdr3_length: 15; v_call: TRBV21-1; j_call: TRBJ2-3; cdr3_aa: ASSKEGTKWCTDTQY
cdr3_length: 14; v_call: TRBV5-1; j_call: TRBJ2-7; cdr3_aa: ASSSEAGGGGYEQY
cdr3_length: 11; v_call: TRBV19; j_call: TRBJ2-5; cdr3_aa: ASSGKSQETQY
cdr3_length: 10; v_call: TRBV19; j_call: TRBJ1-5; cdr3_aa: ASRVVGQPQH
cdr3_length: 10; v_call: TRBV2; j_call: TRBJ1-2; cdr3_aa: ASSRGPSGYT
cdr3_length: 13; v_call: TRBV29-1; j_call: TRBJ1-2; cdr3_aa: SVEARDSDDYGYT
cdr3_length: 10; v_call: TRBV10-3; j_call: TRBJ1-3; cdr3_aa: AAKGVEDTIY
cdr3_length: 14; v_call: TRBV5-1; j_call: TRBJ1-4; cdr3_aa: ASSLASGGGIEKLF
cdr3_length: 11; v_call: TRBV19; j_call: TRBJ2-2; cdr3_aa: ASRQGSTGELF
cdr3_length: 10; v_call: TRBV7-9; j_call: TRBJ1-2; cdr3_aa: ASTNQYYGYT
cdr3_length: 14; v_call: TRBV27; j_call: TRBJ1-1; cdr3_aa: ASSFGIGVGVTEAF
cdr3_length: 15; v_call: TRBV11-3; j_call: TRBJ2-7; cdr3_aa: ASSPPFGVTLNYEQY
cdr3_length: 12; v_call: TRBV15; j_call: TRBJ2-1; cdr3_aa: ATVPGLAWGEQF
cdr3_length: 10; v_call: TRBV30; j_call: TRBJ2-5; cdr3_aa: AWSTSPGTQY
cdr3_length: 14; v_call: TRBV6-5; j_call: TRBJ2-3; cdr3_aa: ASSYSASGSTDTQY
cdr3_length: 11; v_call: TRBV2; j_call: TRBJ1-4; cdr3_aa: ASMQTTNEKLF
cdr3_length: 14; v_call: TRBV30; j_call: TRBJ2-1; cdr3_aa: AWSGVISGRGYEQF
cdr3_length: 13; v_call: TRBV11-2; j_call: TRBJ2-2; cdr3_aa: ASSPQGQFTGELF
cdr3_length: 13; v_call: TRBV7-8; j_call: TRBJ1-5; cdr3_aa: ASRPTGTVGQPQH
cdr3_length: 14; v_call: TRBV5-7; j_call: TRBJ1-4; cdr3_aa: ASSCDRLATNEKLF
cdr3_length: 13; v_call: TRBV2; j_call: TRBJ2-5; cdr3_aa: ASSLTPDSTETQY
cdr3_length: 14; v_call: TRBV4-3; j_call: TRBJ1-3; cdr3_aa: ASSQAGQGYGNTIY
cdr3_length: 13; v_call: TRBV19; j_call: TRBJ1-5; cdr3_aa: ASSRMEGSNQPQH
cdr3_length: 12; v_call: TRBV5-1; j_call: TRBJ1-1; cdr3_aa: ASRLDRVNTEAF
cdr3_length: 12; v_call: TRBV5-1; j_call: TRBJ1-1; cdr3_aa: ASRRENMNTEAF
cdr3_length: 10; v_call: TRBV29-1; j_call: TRBJ1-2; cdr3_aa: SVEWRFYGYT
cdr3_length: 12; v_call: TRBV19; j_call: TRBJ1-5; cdr3_aa: ASSPPRQYQPQH
cdr3_length: 15; v_call: TRBV9; j_call: TRBJ2-7; cdr3_aa: ASSPKRGTGYDYEQY
cdr3_length: 12; v_call: TRBV5-1; j_call: TRBJ2-7; cdr3_aa: ASTRDRGLHEQY
cdr3_length: 10; v_call: TRBV18; j_call: TRBJ2-7; cdr3_aa: ASSPQPYEQY
cdr3_length: 11; v_call: TRBV10-2; j_call: TRBJ1-1; cdr3_aa: ASSEMTNTEAF